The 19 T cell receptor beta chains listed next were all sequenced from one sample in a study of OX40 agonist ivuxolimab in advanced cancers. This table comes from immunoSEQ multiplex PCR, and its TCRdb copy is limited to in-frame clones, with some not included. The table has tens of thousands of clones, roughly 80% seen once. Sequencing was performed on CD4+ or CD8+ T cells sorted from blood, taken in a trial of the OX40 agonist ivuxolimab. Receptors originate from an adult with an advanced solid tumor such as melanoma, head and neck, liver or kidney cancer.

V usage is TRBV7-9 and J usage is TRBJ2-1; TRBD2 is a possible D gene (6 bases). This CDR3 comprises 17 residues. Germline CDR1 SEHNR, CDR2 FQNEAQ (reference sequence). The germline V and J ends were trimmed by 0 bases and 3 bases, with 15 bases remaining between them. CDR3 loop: CASSLAPRGGIYNEQFF. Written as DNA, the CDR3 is TGTGCCAGCAGCTTAGCCCCGCGGGGAGGTATCTACAATGAGCAGTTCTTC.

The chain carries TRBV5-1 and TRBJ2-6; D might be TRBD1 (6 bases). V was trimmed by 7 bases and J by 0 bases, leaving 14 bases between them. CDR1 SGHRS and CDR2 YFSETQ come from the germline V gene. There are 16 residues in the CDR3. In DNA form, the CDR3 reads TGCGCCAGCTCAGGGACACCCGTCTCTGGGGCCAACGTCCTGACTTTC. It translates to CASSGTPVSGANVLTF.

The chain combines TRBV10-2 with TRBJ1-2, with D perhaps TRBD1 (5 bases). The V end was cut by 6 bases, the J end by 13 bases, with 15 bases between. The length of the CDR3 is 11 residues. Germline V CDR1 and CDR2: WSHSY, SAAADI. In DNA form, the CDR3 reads TGCGCCAGCAGGGGGGAGAGGGGCAGCACCTTC. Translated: CASRGERGSTF.

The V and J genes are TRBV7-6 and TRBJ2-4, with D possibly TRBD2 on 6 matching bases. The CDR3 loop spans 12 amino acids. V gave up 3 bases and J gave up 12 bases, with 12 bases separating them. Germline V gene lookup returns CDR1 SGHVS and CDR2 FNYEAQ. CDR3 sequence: CASSLRRGSQYF. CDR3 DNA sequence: TGTGCCAGCAGCTTGCGGAGGGGATCTCAGTACTTC.

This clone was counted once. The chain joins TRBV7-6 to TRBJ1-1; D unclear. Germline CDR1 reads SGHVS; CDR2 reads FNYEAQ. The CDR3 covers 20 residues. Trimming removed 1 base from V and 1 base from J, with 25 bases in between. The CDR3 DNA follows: TGTGCCAGCAGCTTAGAAGAACGGCCCTTTAGGTCAAAATGGAACACTGAAGCTTTCTTT. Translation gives CASSLEERPFRSKWNTEAFF. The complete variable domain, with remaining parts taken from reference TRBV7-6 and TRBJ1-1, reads GAGVSQSPRYKVTKRGQDVALRCDPISGHVSLYWYRQALGQGPEFLTYFNYEAQQDKSGLPNDRFSAERPEGSISTLTIQRTEQRDSAMYRCASSLEERPFRSKWNTEAFFGQGTRLTVV.

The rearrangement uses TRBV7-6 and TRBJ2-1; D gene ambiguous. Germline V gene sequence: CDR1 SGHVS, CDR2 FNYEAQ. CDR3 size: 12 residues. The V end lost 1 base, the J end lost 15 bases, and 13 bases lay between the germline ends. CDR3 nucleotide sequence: TGTGCCAGCAGCTTAGAGACGGGTTTTAGGTTCTTC. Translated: CASSLETGFRFF.

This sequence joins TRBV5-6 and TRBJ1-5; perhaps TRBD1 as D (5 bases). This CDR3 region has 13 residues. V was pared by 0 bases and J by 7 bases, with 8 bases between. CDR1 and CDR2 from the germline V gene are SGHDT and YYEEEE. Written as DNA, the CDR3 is TGTGCCAGCAGCTTGGCAAGGGGCCAGCCCCAGCATTTT. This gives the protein CASSLARGQPQHF.

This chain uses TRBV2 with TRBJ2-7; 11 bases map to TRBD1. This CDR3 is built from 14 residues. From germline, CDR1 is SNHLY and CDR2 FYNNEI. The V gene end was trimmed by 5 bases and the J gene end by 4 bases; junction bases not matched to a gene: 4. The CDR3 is CASSWTGGGYEQYF. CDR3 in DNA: TGTGCCAGCAGTTGGACAGGGGGCGGGTACGAGCAGTACTTC.

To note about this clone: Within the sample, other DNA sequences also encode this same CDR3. The CDR3 coding sequence is TGTGCCAGCAGTTACGGCAGGGTGGGGGAAAAACTGTTTTTT. It codes for CASSYGRVGEKLFF. The chain couples TRBV6-5 to TRBJ1-4; tentative D call: TRBD1 (5 bases). The CDR3 length is 14 residues. Per the germline V gene, CDR1 is MNHEY and CDR2 is SVGAGI. Trimming left V 2 bases short and J 8 bases short, with 12 bases between.

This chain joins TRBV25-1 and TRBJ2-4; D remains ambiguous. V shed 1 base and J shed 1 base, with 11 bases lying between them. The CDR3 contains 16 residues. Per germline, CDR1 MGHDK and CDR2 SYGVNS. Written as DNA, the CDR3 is TGTGCCAGCAGTGAATCCGGGCCGCGGGCCAAAAACATTCAGTACTTC. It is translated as CASSESGPRAKNIQYF.

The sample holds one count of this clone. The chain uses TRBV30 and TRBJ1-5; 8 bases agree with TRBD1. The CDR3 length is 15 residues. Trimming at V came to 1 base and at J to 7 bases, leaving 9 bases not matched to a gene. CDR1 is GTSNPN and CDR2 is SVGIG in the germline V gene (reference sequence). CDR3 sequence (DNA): TGTGCCTGGAGTGCAGGACAGGGTTTTAACCAGCCCCAGCATTTT. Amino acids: CAWSAGQGFNQPQHF.

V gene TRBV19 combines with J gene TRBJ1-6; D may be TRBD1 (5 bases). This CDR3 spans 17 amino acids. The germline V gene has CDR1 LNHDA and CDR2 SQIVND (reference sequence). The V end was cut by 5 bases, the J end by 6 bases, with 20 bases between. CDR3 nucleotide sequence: TGTGCCAGTAGTCCGGTTAGGGTGGGGCGGACTAATTCACCCCTCCACTTT. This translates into CASSPVRVGRTNSPLHF.

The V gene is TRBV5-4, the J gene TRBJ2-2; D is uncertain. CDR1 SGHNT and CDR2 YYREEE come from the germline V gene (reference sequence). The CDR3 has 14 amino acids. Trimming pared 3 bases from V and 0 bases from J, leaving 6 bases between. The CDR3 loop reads CASSSPTNTGELFF. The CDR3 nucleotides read TGTGCCAGCAGCTCGCCGACGAACACCGGGGAGCTGTTTTTT. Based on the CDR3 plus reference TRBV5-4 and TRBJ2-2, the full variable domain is ETGVTQSPTHLIKTRGQQVTLRCSSQSGHNTVSWYQQALGQGPQFIFQYYREEENGRGNFPPRFSGLQFPNYSSELNVNALELDDSALYLCASSSPTNTGELFFGEGSRLTVL.

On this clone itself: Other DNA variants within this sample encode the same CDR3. The CDR3 bases are TGTGCCAGCAGCTTAGGCCAACAGAACTATGGCTACACCTTC. Encoded protein: CASSLGQQNYGYTF. J is TRBJ1-2 and V is TRBV7-8; D uncertain. The length of the CDR3 is 14 residues. V gave up 1 base and J gave up 2 bases, with 8 bases separating them. The germline V gene has CDR1 SGHVS and CDR2 FQNEAQ. The full variable domain, rest sourced from reference TRBV7-8 and TRBJ1-2, is GAGVSQSPRYKVAKRGQDVALRCDPISGHVSLFWYQQALGQGPEFLTYFQNEAQLDKSGLPSDRFFAERPEGSVSTLKIQRTQQEDSAVYLCASSLGQQNYGYTFGSGTRLTVV.

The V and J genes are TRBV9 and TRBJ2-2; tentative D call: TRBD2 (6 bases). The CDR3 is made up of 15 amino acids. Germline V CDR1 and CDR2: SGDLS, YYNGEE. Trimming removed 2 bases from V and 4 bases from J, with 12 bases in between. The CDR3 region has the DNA TGTGCCAGCAGCGTTGCCGGGACTTCCACCGGGGAGCTGTTTTTT. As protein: CASSVAGTSTGELFF.

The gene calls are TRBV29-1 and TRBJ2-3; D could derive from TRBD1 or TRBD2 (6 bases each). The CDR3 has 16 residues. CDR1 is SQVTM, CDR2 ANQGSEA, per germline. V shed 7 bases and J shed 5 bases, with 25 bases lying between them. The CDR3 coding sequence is TGCAGCGCCGTGGGGGCCCCCGGGACTCTCCTAGATACGCAGTATTTT. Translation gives CSAVGAPGTLLDTQYF.

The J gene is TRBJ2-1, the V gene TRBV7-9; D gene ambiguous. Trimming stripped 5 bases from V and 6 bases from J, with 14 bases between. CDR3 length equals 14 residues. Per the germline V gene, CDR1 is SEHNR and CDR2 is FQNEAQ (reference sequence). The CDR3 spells CASSHYTVGNEQFF. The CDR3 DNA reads TGTGCCAGCAGCCACTACACGGTCGGCAATGAGCAGTTCTTC.

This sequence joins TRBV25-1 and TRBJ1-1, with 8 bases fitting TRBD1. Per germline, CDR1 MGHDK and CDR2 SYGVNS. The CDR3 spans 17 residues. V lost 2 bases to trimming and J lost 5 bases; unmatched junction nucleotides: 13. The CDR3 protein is CASSEMGAGGGRTEAFF. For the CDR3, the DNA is TGTGCCAGCAGTGAAATGGGGGCAGGGGGCGGTAGAACTGAAGCTTTCTTT.

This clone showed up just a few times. CDR3 in amino acids: CASRAEMNTEAFF. CDR3 in DNA: TGTGCCAGCAGAGCTGAAATGAACACTGAAGCTTTCTTT. The chain recombines TRBV27 with TRBJ1-1, with unresolved D. The germline gives CDR1 MNHEY, CDR2 SMNVEV (reference sequence). V lost 6 bases to trimming and J lost 0 bases, with 8 bases between them. CDR3 length equals 13 residues.